These 12 T cell receptor beta chains came from one sample sequenced in a study of T cell responses to AZD1222 COVID-19 vaccine. Here immunoSEQ multiplex PCR was the method, and the copy in TCRdb shows in-frame clones only, minus some. The data show 100,000 to 150,000 clones, about nine tenths seen once. The starting material was peripheral blood, obtained on day 0 of MenACWY control vaccination. These TCRs come from an adult in good health.

The genes are TRBV18 and TRBJ2-7; 12 bases line up with TRBD2. Germline CDR1 and CDR2: KGHSH and LQKENI. This CDR3 is built from 18 residues. Trimming at V came to 2 bases and at J to 4 bases, leaving 12 bases not matched to a gene. The CDR3 reads CASSPGVTSGSGWYEQYF. Written as DNA, the CDR3 is TGTGCCAGCTCACCAGGGGTGACTAGCGGGAGCGGGTGGTACGAGCAGTACTTC.

The chain combines TRBV19 with TRBJ2-7; possible D gene TRBD2, 6 bases. Germline V gene lookup returns CDR1 LNHDA and CDR2 SQIVND (reference sequence). The germline V and J ends were trimmed by 5 bases and 2 bases, with 19 bases remaining between them. CDR3 length equals 16 residues. CDR3 nucleotide sequence: TGTGCCAGTAGTGGACGAGGCGGGGTGTCGACCTACGAGCAGTACTTC. This sequence encodes CASSGRGGVSTYEQYF.

The chain recombines TRBV5-6 with TRBJ2-1, with D hard to call. V dropped 0 bases and J dropped 6 bases, with 7 bases sitting between them. The CDR3 sequence is 13 residues long. CDR1 and CDR2 from the germline V gene are SGHDT and YYEEEE. For the CDR3, the DNA is TGTGCCAGCAGCTTGGCGCACAGCAATGAGCAGTTCTTC. Residues: CASSLAHSNEQFF.

V usage is TRBV5-1 and J usage is TRBJ2-2; D remains ambiguous. This CDR3 is built from 14 residues. V lost 0 bases, J lost 4 bases, and 7 bases lay in between. Germline loops: CDR1 SGHRS, CDR2 YFSETQ. CDR3 loop: CASSLDGTTGELFF. CDR3 DNA sequence: TGCGCCAGCAGCTTGGACGGTACCACCGGGGAGCTGTTTTTT. Combining the CDR3 with reference TRBV5-1 and TRBJ2-2 gives the whole variable domain KAGVTQTPRYLIKTRGQQVTLSCSPISGHRSVSWYQQTPGQGLQFLFEYFSETQRNKGNFPGRFSGRQFSNSRSEMNVSTLELGDSALYLCASSLDGTTGELFFGEGSRLTVL.

This sequence joins TRBV6-4 and TRBJ2-1; 8 bases line up with TRBD2. The V segment lost 5 bases and the J segment 6 bases; nucleotides outside the gene matches: 9. Germline V lookup: CDR1 MRHNA, CDR2 SNTAGT. The CDR3 has 15 amino acids. CDR3 DNA: TGTGCCAGCAGTACCGAGAGCGGGAGTGGCAATGAGCAGTTCTTC. This gives the protein CASSTESGSGNEQFF.

The rearrangement joins TRBV7-2 to TRBJ2-7; no definite D call. The germline gives CDR1 SGHTA, CDR2 FQGNSA. The CDR3 sequence is 12 residues long. The V end lost 2 bases, the J end lost 6 bases, and 8 bases lay between the germline ends. This chain's CDR3 is CASSLIGPEQYF. The CDR3 region has the DNA TGTGCCAGCAGCTTAATCGGGCCCGAGCAGTACTTC.

The rearrangement links TRBV18 to TRBJ1-2; D uncertain. Trimming pared 3 bases from V and 0 bases from J, leaving 5 bases between. This CDR3 has 13 amino acids. CDR1 and CDR2 from the germline V gene are KGHSH and LQKENI. The CDR3 reads CASSPPANYGYTF. The CDR3 DNA follows: TGTGCCAGCTCACCCCCCGCTAACTATGGCTACACCTTC.

The CDR3 sequence is CAWRVGVNTEAFF. The CDR3 DNA follows: TGTGCCTGGAGGGTAGGGGTGAACACTGAAGCTTTCTTT. The chain links TRBV30 to TRBJ1-1; D is possibly TRBD1 (5 bases). With 3 bases removed from V and 0 bases from J, the gap between germline ends came to 8 bases. Germline V gene lookup returns CDR1 GTSNPN and CDR2 SVGIG (reference sequence). The CDR3 sequence is 13 residues long. Looking up the rest from reference TRBV30 and TRBJ1-1 gives the full variable domain: SQTIHQWPATLVQPVGSPLSLECTVEGTSNPNLYWYRQAAGRGLQLLFYSVGIGQISSEVPQNLSASRPQDRQFILSSKKLLLSDSGFYLCAWRVGVNTEAFFGQGTRLTVV.

The chain carries TRBV2 and TRBJ2-2; D is unresolved. The germline V and J ends were trimmed by 2 bases and 6 bases, with 7 bases remaining between them. This CDR3 region has 13 residues. Germline CDR1 and CDR2: SNHLY and FYNNEI. The CDR3 nucleotides read TGTGCCAGCAGTGAACATGAGCCCGGGGAGCTGTTTTTT. Translated, it gives CASSEHEPGELFF.

The chain carries TRBV9 and TRBJ1-5; no reliable D call. Germline loops: CDR1 SGDLS, CDR2 YYNGEE. The CDR3 consists of 13 residues. The V gene lost 0 bases and the J gene lost 2 bases, with 3 bases spanning the gap. DNA of the CDR3: TGTGCCAGCAGCGTAGTGGGCAATCAGCCCCAGCATTTT. This translates into CASSVVGNQPQHF. The full variable domain, completed using reference TRBV9 and TRBJ1-5, is DSGVTQTPKHLITATGQRVTLRCSPRSGDLSVYWYQQSLDQGLQFLIQYYNGEERAKGNILERFSAQQFPDLHSELNLSSLELGDSALYFCASSVVGNQPQHFGDGTRLSIL.

The chain links TRBV12-3 or TRBV12-4 to TRBJ1-1; D perhaps matches TRBD1 (6 bases). The CDR3 is made up of 13 amino acids. V was shortened by 6 bases and J by 5 bases, with 13 bases between the two germline ends. CDR3 in amino acids: CASRHRESTEAFF. Written as DNA, the CDR3 is TGTGCCAGCAGGCACAGGGAATCAACTGAAGCTTTCTTT.

The chain recombines TRBV6-5 with TRBJ1-3; TRBD1 matches at 8 bases. CDR1 is MNHEY and CDR2 is SVGAGI in the germline V gene. Trimming at V came to 6 bases and at J to 4 bases, leaving 8 bases not matched to a gene. The CDR3 loop spans 15 amino acids. CDR3 in amino acids: CASRAGQGFGNTIYF. The CDR3 coding sequence is TGTGCCAGCAGGGCCGGACAGGGTTTCGGAAACACCATATATTTT.